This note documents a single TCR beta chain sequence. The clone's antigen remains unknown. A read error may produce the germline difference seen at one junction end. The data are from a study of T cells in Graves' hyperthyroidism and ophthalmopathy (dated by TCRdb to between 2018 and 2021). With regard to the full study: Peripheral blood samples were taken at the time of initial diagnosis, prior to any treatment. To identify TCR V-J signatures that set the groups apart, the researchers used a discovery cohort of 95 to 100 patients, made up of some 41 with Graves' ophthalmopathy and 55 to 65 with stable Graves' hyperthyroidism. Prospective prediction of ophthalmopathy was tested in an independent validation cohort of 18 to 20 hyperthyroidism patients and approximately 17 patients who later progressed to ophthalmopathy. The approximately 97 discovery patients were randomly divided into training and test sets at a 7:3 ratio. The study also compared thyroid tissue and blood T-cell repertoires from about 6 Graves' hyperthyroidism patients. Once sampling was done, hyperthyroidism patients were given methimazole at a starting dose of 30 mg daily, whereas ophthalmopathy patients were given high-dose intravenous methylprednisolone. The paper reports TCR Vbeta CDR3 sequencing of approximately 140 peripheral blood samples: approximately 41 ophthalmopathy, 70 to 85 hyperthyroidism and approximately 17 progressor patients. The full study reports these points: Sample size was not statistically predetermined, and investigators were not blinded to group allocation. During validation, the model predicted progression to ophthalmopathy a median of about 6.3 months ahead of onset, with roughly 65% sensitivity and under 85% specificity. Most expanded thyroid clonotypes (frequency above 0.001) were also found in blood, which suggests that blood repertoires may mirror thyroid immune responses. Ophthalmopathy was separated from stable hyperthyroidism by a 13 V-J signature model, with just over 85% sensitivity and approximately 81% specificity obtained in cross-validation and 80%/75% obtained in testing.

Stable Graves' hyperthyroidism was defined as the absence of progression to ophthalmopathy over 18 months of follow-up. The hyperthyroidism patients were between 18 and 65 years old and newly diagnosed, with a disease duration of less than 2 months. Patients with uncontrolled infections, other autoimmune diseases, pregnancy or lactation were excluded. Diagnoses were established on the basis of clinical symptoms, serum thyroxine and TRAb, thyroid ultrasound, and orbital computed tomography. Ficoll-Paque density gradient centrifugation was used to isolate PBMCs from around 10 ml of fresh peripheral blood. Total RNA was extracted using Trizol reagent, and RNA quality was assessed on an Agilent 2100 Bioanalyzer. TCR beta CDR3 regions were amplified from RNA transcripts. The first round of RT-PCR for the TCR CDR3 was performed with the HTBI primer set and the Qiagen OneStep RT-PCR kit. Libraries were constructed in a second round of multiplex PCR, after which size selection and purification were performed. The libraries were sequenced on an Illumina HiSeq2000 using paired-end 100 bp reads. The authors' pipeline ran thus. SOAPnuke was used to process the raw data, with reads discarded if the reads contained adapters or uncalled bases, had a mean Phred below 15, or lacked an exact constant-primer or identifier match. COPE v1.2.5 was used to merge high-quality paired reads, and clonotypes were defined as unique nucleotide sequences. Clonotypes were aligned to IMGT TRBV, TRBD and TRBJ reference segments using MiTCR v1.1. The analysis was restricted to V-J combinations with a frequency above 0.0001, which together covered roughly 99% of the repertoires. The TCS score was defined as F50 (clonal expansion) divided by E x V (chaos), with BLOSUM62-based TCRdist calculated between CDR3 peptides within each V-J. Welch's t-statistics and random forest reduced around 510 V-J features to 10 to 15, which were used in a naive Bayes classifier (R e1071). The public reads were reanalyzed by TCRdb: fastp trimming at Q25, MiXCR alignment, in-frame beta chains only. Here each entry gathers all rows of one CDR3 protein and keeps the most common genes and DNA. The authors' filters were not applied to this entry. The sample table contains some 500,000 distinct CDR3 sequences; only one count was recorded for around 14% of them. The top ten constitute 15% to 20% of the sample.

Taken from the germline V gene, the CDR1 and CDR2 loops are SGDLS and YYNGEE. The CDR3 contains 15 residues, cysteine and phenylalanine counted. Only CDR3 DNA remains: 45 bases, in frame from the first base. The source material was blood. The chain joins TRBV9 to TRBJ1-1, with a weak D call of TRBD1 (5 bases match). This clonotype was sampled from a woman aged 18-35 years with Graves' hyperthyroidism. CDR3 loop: CANSPRLEGATEAFF. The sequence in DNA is TGTGCCAACAGCCCAAGGTTGGAAGGGGCGACTGAAGCTTTCTTT.